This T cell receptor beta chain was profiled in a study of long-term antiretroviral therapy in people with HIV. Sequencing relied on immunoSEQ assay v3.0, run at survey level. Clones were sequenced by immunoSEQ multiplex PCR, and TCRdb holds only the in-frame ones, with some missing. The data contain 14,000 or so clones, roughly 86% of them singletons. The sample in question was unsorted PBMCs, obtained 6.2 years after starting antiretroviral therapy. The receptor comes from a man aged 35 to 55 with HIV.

CDR3: CASSLEVNTEAFF. CDR3 sequence (DNA): TGCGCCAGCAGCTTGGAGGTGAACACTGAAGCTTTCTTT. J is TRBJ1-1 and V is TRBV5-1; D unclear. The CDR3 totals 13 residues. V lost 0 bases, J lost 0 bases, and 3 bases lay in between. Germline V lookup: CDR1 SGHRS, CDR2 YFSETQ.